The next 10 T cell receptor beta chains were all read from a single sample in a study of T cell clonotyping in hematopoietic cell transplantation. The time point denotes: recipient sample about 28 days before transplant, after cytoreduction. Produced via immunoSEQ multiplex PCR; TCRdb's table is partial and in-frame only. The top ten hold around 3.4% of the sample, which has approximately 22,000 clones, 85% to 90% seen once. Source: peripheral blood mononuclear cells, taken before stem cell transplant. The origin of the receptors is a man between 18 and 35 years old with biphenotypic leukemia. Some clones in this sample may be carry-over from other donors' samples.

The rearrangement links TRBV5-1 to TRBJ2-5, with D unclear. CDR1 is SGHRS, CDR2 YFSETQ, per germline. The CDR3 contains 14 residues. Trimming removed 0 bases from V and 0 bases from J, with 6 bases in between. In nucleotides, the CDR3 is TGCGCCAGCAGCTTGGTCCGGGACCAAGAGACCCAGTACTTC. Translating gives CASSLVRDQETQYF.

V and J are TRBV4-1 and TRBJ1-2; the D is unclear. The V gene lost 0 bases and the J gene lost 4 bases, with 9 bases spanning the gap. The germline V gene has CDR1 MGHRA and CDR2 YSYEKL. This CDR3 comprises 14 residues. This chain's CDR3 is CASSQDESRYGYTF. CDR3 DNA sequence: TGCGCCAGCAGCCAAGATGAGTCCCGCTATGGCTACACCTTC.

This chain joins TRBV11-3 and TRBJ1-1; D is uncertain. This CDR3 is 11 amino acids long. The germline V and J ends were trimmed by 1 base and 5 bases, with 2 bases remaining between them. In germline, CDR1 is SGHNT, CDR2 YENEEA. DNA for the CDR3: TGTGCCAGCAGCTTAGTGACTGAAGCTTTCTTT. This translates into CASSLVTEAFF.

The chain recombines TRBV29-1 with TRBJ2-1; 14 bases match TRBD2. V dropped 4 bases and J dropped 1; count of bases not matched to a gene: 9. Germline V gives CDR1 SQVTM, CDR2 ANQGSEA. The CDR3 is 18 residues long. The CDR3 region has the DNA TGCAGCGTTGCCGGACTAGCGGGGGGCATTGCGTCCTACAATGAGCAGTTCTTC. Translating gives CSVAGLAGGIASYNEQFF.

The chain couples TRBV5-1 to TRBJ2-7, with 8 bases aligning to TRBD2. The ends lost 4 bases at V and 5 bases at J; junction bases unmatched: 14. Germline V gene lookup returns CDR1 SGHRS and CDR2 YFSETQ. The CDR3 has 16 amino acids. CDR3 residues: CASSPTTSGPWDEQYF. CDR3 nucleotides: TGCGCCAGCAGCCCGACCACTAGCGGCCCATGGGACGAGCAGTACTTC.

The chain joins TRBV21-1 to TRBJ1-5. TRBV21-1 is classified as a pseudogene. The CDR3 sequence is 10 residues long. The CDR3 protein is CASSKVSQHF. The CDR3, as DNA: TGTGCCAGCAGCAAAGTATCCCAGCATTTT.

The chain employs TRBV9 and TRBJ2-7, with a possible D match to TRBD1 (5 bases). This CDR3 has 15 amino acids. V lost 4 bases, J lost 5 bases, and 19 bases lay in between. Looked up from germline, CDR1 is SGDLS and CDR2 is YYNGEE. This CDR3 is CASSFAPSQGNEQYF. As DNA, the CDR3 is TGTGCCAGCAGCTTTGCCCCGTCTCAGGGAAACGAGCAGTACTTC.

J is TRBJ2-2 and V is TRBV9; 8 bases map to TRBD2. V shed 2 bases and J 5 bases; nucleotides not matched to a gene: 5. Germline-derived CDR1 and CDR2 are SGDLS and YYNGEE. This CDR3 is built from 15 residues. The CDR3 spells CASSVQSSGTGELFF. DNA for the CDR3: TGTGCCAGCAGCGTCCAGTCTAGCGGGACCGGGGAGCTGTTTTTT. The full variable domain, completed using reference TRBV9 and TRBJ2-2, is DSGVTQTPKHLITATGQRVTLRCSPRSGDLSVYWYQQSLDQGLQFLIQYYNGEERAKGNILERFSAQQFPDLHSELNLSSLELGDSALYFCASSVQSSGTGELFFGEGSRLTVL.

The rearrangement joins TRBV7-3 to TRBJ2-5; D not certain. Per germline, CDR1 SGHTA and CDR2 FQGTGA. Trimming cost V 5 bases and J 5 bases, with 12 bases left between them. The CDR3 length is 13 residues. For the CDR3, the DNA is TGTGCCAGCAGCCGGGTAGTTGGGGAGACCCAGTACTTC. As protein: CASSRVVGETQYF.

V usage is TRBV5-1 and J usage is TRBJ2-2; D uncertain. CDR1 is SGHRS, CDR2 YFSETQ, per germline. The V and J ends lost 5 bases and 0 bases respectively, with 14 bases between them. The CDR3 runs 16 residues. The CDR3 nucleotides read TGCGCCAGCAGATTAGTGGGTGGGTCGAACACCGGGGAGCTGTTTTTT. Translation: CASRLVGGSNTGELFF.